Described below is a single T cell receptor (beta chain) sequence and its context. These data originate in a study of blood T cells in healthy people across ages. A second PCR, run for roughly 7 to 11 cycles, used a sample-barcoded 5' primer plus a J-beta primer mix. TCRdb processed the 5' RACE reads anew with MiXCR; each CDR3 protein has one entry. The table shows around 850,000 distinct CDR3 sequences, with 30% to 45% occurring only once. The CDR3 is made up of 12 amino acids. V dropped 5 bases and J dropped 7 bases, with 12 bases sitting between them. From germline, CDR1 is SGHTA and CDR2 FQGNSA. The origin of this receptor is a man aged 18 to 29 in good health. The rearrangement uses TRBV7-2 and TRBJ2-7; D is undetermined. Source material: blood. The CDR3 spells CASSVTYNEQYF. The CDR3 DNA follows: TGTGCCAGCAGCGTGACCTACAATGAGCAGTACTTC.